This entry lists 18 T cell receptor beta chains sequenced from one sample in a study of blood T cell repertoires in COVID-19. The protocol was immunoSEQ multiplex PCR, while the TCRdb copy is restricted to in-frame clones and leaves out a portion. The table records fewer than 200,000 clones, just over 85% of them present only once. The sequencing input was PBMCs or T cells enriched from blood (not recorded which). These receptors all stem from a woman aged 18-29 years who had recovered from COVID-19.

The rearrangement joins TRBV5-6 to TRBJ1-1, with D possibly being TRBD1 (6 bases). V lost 4 bases, J lost 10 bases, and 23 bases lay in between. Germline V gene lookup returns CDR1 SGHDT and CDR2 YYEEEE. This CDR3 has 15 residues. The DNA for the CDR3 is TGTGCCAGCAGCCCATCGAGGAACAGGGAACTGCGAGCTTTCTTT. It codes for CASSPSRNRELRAFF.

The rearrangement links TRBV5-1 to TRBJ2-3; D ambiguous. The CDR3 length is 12 residues. Germline assignment: CDR1 SGHRS and CDR2 YFSETQ. Trimming took 4 bases from V and 2 from J, leaving 5 bases between them. CDR3 protein: CASSRSTDTQYF. The CDR3 DNA reads TGCGCCAGCAGCCGTTCCACAGATACGCAGTATTTT.

The V and J genes are TRBV6-5 and TRBJ1-4; TRBD1 is a possible D gene (5 bases). This CDR3 is built from 15 residues. Between the trimmed V and J ends, which lost 0 bases and 8 bases, there was a span of 13 bases. CDR1 and CDR2 (germline): MNHEY, SVGAGI. This CDR3 is CASSYSPGVEEKLFF. The CDR3 DNA is TGTGCCAGCAGTTACTCCCCGGGGGTCGAGGAAAAACTGTTTTTT.

The CDR3 here is CASSPQSWYSYNEQFF. The CDR3 DNA follows: TGTGCCAGCAGCCCTCAATCTTGGTACAGTTACAATGAGCAGTTCTTC. This sequence joins TRBV11-2 and TRBJ2-1; no definite D call. Trimming removed 5 bases at V and 4 bases at J, with 18 bases between. Germline V gene sequence: CDR1 SGHAT, CDR2 FQNNGV. CDR3 size: 16 residues. Supplemented by reference TRBV11-2 and TRBJ2-1, the full variable domain reads EAGVAQSPRYKIIEKRQSVAFWCNPISGHATLYWYQQILGQGPKLLIQFQNNGVVDDSQLPKDRFSAERLKGVDSTLKIQPAKLEDSAVYLCASSPQSWYSYNEQFFGPGTRLTVL.

The chain couples TRBV9 to TRBJ2-7, with D perhaps matching TRBD1 (5 bases). CDR3 length: 13 amino acids. Germline V lookup: CDR1 SGDLS, CDR2 YYNGEE. With 3 bases removed from V and 9 bases from J, the gap between germline ends came to 16 bases. CDR3 coding DNA: TGTGCCAGCAGCGGACAGAACCTACGAGGGCAGTACTTC. Translated: CASSGQNLRGQYF.

This chain connects TRBV6-5 to TRBJ1-2, with TRBD1 matching 12 bases. V gave up 0 bases and J gave up 6 bases; unmatched junction bases: 2. The CDR3 consists of 15 residues. The germline CDR1 and CDR2 sequences are MNHEY and SVGAGI. The CDR3 DNA sequence: TGTGCCAGCAGTTACTCGGGACAGGGGGCTAATGGCTACACCTTC. As protein: CASSYSGQGANGYTF.

The V and J genes are TRBV7-6 and TRBJ2-1; 14 bases are a match to TRBD2. Trimming at V came to 5 bases and at J to 7 bases, leaving 7 bases not matched to a gene. The CDR3 is 16 amino acids. Germline assignment: CDR1 SGHVS and CDR2 FNYEAQ. The CDR3 DNA follows: TGTGCCAGCAGCCCGACGGGACTAGCGGGAGCTAATGAGCAGTTCTTC. It encodes CASSPTGLAGANEQFF.

The chain uses TRBV21-1 and TRBJ1-4. TRBV21-1 counts as a pseudogene. CDR3 size: 19 residues. CDR3 sequence reads: CASSAGGCGIGLGDEKLFF. In DNA form, the CDR3 reads TGTGCCAGCAGCGCCGGCGGGTGTGGGATAGGGCTAGGTGATGAAAAACTGTTTTTT.

The chain combines TRBV19 with TRBJ2-5, with 7 bases fitting TRBD2. J was trimmed by 7 bases and V by 4 bases; bases with no gene match: 15. The germline gives CDR1 LNHDA, CDR2 SQIVND (reference sequence). CDR3 length: 16 amino acids. The CDR3 region has the DNA TGTGCCAGTAGTACAGTTGCTGGGGTCTCGGGGGGGACCCAGTACTTC. Amino acid sequence: CASSTVAGVSGGTQYF. The complete variable domain, with remaining parts taken from reference TRBV19 and TRBJ2-5, reads DGGITQSPKYLFRKEGQNVTLSCEQNLNHDAMYWYRQDPGQGLRLIYYSQIVNDFQKGDIAEGYSVSREKKESFPLTVTSAQKNPTAFYLCASSTVAGVSGGTQYFGPGTRLLVL.

The chain links TRBV10-1 to TRBJ2-1; possible D gene TRBD2, 6 bases. The CDR3 contains 14 residues. V lost 0 bases and J 12 bases, leaving 15 bases between the germline ends. Germline V lookup: CDR1 WNHNN, CDR2 SYGVQD (reference sequence). CDR3 protein: CASSESGDGTGQFF. The CDR3 DNA is TGCGCCAGCAGTGAGTCGGGGGACGGGACTGGGCAGTTCTTC.

This clone has a handful of counts. V and J are TRBV20-1 and TRBJ1-6; D is ambiguous. Trimming left V 3 bases short and J 9 bases short, with 12 bases between. CDR3 size: 13 residues. Looked up from germline, CDR1 is DFQATT and CDR2 is SNEGSKA (reference sequence). In nucleotides, the CDR3 is TGCAGTGCTAGTCGCCAGGTCGGTTCACCCCTCCACTTT. It specifies CSASRQVGSPLHF.

The chain couples TRBV28 to TRBJ1-2, with TRBD1 identical over 7 bases. There are 13 residues in the CDR3. V trimming: 7 bases; J trimming: 6 bases; junction bases outside the gene matches: 8. CDR1 and CDR2 from the germline V gene are MDHEN and SYDVKM. CDR3 sequence (DNA): TGTGCCAGCACCCCGGACAGGCAAGATGGCTACACCTTC. This translates into CASTPDRQDGYTF.

V usage is TRBV19 and J usage is TRBJ2-7; 7 positions match TRBD1. V lost 6 bases, J lost 6 bases, and 11 bases stayed unmatched. Germline-derived CDR1 and CDR2 are LNHDA and SQIVND (reference sequence). The CDR3 length is 14 residues. The CDR3 sequence: CASSNDRDQLEQYF. CDR3 in DNA: TGTGCCAGTAGCAACGACAGGGACCAGCTCGAGCAGTACTTC.

The count of this clone is one. The chain employs TRBV7-9 and TRBJ2-3; a possible D gene is TRBD2 (5 bases). Germline V gene sequence: CDR1 SEHNR, CDR2 FQNEAQ (reference sequence). This CDR3 is 18 amino acids long. V was cut by 0 bases and J by 0 bases, with 16 bases left in between. The CDR3 DNA sequence: TGTGCCAGCAGCTTAGCGGGCGAGGGAAGACGGAGCACAGATACGCAGTATTTT. It specifies CASSLAGEGRRSTDTQYF.

The CDR3 reads CASSLTPTAEQFF. The CDR3, as DNA: TGTGCCAGCAGCTTAACGCCTACAGCTGAGCAGTTCTTC. V gene TRBV7-3 combines with J gene TRBJ2-1; D unclear. Looked up from germline, CDR1 is SGHTA and CDR2 is FQGTGA. V was clipped by 0 bases and J by 9 bases, with 9 bases between them. The CDR3 extends over 13 amino acids.

This clone was counted a few times. This sequence joins TRBV11-1 and TRBJ2-1; 8 nucleotides line up with TRBD2. The germline CDR1 and CDR2 sequences are SGHAT and FQDESV (reference sequence). Trimming took 0 bases from V and 0 from J; bases not matched to a gene: 4. This CDR3 has 17 residues. CDR3 in amino acids: CASSLAGTSGSYNEQFF. Here the CDR3 DNA reads TGTGCCAGCAGCTTAGCGGGAACTAGCGGCTCCTACAATGAGCAGTTCTTC.

The chain carries TRBV29-1 and TRBJ2-7, with 8 bases lining up with TRBD1. The CDR3 has 13 amino acids. With 5 bases clipped from V and 5 bases from J, the junction kept 8 bases outside the gene matches. Germline V gene data show CDR1 as SQVTM and CDR2 as ANQGSEA. The CDR3 is CSVTGQGANEQYF. The CDR3 DNA sequence: TGCAGCGTTACTGGGCAGGGGGCGAACGAGCAGTACTTC.

V gene TRBV28 combines with J gene TRBJ2-1; D gene uncertain. Germline CDR1 reads MDHEN; CDR2 reads SYDVKM. The length of the CDR3 is 15 residues. Trimming removed 5 bases from V and 4 bases from J, with 15 bases in between. The CDR3 loop reads CASSPGSSQYNEQFF. The CDR3 DNA reads as TGTGCCAGCAGTCCCGGGTCCTCCCAGTACAATGAGCAGTTCTTC.